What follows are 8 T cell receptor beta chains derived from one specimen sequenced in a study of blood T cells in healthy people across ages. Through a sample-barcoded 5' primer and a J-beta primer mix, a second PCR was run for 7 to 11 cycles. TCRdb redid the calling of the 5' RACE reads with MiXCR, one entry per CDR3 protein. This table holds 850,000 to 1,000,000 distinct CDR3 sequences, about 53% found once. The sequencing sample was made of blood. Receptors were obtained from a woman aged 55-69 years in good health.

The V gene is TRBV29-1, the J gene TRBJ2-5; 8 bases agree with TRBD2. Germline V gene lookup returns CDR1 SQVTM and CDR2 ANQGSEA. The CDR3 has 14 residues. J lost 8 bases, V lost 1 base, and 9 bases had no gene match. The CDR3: CSVEASGGPGTQYF. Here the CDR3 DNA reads TGCAGCGTTGAAGCCAGCGGGGGTCCAGGAACCCAGTACTTC.

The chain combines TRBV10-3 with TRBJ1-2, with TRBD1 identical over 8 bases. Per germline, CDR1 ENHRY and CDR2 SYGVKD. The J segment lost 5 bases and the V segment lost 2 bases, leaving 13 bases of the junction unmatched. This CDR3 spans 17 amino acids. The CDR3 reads CAISETSGGAASYGYTF. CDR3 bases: TGTGCCATCAGTGAGACCTCAGGGGGCGCAGCATCTTATGGCTACACCTTC.

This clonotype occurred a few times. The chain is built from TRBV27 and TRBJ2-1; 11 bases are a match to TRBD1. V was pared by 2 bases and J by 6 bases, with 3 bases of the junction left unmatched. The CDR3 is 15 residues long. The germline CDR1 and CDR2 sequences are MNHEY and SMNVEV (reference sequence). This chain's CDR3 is CASSLIGTGGNEQFF. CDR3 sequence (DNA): TGTGCCAGCAGTTTAATTGGGACAGGGGGCAATGAGCAGTTCTTC.

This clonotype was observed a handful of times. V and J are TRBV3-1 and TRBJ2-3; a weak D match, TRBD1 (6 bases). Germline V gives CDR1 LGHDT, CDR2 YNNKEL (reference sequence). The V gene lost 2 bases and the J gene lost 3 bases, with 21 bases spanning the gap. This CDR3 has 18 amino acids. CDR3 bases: TGTGCCAGCAGCCAATTCCAGGGGCAAGGGCGAAGGACAGATACGCAGTATTTT. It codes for CASSQFQGQGRRTDTQYF.

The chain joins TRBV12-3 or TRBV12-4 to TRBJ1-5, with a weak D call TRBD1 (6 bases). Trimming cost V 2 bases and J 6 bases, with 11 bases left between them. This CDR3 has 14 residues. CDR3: CASSLSGVGQPQHF. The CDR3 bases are TGTGCCAGCAGTTTATCAGGGGTCGGTCAGCCCCAGCATTTT.

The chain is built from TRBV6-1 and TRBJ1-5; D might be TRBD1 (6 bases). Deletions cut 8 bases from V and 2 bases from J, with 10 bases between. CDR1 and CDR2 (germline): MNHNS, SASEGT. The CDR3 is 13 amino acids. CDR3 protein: CASLPGGNQPQHF. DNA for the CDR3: TGTGCCAGCCTTCCAGGGGGCAATCAGCCCCAGCATTTT.

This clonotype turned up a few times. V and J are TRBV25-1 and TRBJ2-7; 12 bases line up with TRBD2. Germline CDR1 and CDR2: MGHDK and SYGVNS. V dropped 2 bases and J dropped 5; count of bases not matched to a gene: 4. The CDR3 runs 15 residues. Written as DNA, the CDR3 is TGTGCCAGCAGTGAACGACTAGCGGGAGTCAACGAGCAGTACTTC. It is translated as CASSERLAGVNEQYF.

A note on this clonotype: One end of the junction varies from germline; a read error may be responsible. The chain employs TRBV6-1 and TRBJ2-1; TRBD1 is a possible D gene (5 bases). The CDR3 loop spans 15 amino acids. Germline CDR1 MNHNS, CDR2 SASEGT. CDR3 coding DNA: TGTACCAGCAGCCCAACAGGTTCCCCCTACAATGAGCAGTTCTTC. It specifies CTSSPTGSPYNEQFF.